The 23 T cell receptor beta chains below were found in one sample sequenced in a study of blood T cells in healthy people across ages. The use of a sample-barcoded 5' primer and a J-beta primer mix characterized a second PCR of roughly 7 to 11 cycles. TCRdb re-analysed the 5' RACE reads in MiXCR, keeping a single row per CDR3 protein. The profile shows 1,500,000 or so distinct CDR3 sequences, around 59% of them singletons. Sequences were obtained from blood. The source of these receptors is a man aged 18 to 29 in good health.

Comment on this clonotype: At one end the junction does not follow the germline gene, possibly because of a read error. CDR3 amino acids: CASRFTGTAETQYF. CDR3 sequence (DNA): TGTGCTAGCAGGTTTACCGGGACAGCAGAGACCCAGTACTTC. V and J are TRBV6-1 and TRBJ2-5; 7 nucleotides match TRBD1. This CDR3 is 14 amino acids long. CDR1 MNHNS and CDR2 SASEGT come from the germline V gene.

CDR3 residues: CASSDGAVEGPYNEQFF. CDR3 coding DNA: TGTGCCAGCAGTGATGGAGCGGTGGAGGGCCCCTACAATGAGCAGTTCTTC. This chain connects TRBV2 to TRBJ2-1, with a tentative D call TRBD2 (6 bases). CDR3 size: 17 residues. V was trimmed by 3 bases and J by 2 bases, leaving 17 bases between them. Germline assignment: CDR1 SNHLY and CDR2 FYNNEI.

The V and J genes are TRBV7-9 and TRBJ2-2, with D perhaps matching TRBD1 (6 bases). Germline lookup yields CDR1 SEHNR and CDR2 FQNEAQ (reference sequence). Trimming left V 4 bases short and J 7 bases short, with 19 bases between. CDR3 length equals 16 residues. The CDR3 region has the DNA TGTGCCAGCAGCTCCCGTAACTACAGGGTTGGCGGGGAGCTGTTTTTT. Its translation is CASSSRNYRVGGELFF.

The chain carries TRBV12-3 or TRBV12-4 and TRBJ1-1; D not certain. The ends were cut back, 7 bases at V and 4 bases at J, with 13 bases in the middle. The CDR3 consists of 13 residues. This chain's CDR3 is CASNPSPTTEAFF. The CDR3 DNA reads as TGTGCCAGCAACCCCTCTCCGACCACTGAAGCTTTCTTT.

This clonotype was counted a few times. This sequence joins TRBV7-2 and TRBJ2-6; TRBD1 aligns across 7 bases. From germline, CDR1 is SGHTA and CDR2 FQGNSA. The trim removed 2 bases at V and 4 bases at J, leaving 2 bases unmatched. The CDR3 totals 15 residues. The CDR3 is CASSLTGVGANVLTF. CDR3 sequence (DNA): TGTGCCAGCAGCTTAACAGGGGTCGGGGCCAACGTCCTGACTTTC.

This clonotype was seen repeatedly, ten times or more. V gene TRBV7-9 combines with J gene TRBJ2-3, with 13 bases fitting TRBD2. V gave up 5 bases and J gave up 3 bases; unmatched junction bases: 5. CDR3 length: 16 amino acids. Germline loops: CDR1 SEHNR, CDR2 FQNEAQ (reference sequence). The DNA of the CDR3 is TGTGCCAGCAGCCCCCGGACTAGCGGGAGAACAGATACGCAGTATTTT. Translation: CASSPRTSGRTDTQYF.

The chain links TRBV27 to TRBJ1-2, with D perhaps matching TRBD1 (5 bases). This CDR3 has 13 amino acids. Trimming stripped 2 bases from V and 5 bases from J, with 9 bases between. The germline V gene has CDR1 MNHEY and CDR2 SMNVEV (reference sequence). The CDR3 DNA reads TGTGCCAGCAGTTTAAAGGGGAAGTATGGCTACACCTTC. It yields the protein CASSLKGKYGYTF.

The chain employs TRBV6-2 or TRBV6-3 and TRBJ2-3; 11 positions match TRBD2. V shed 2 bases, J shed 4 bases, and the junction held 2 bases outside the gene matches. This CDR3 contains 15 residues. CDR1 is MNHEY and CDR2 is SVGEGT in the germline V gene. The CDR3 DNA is TGTGCCAGCAGTTACCAGACTAGCGGGGCAGATACGCAGTATTTT. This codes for CASSYQTSGADTQYF.

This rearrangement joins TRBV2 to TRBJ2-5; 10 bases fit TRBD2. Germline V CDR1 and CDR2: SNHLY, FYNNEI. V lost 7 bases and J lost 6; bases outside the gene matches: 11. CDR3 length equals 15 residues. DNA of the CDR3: TGTGCCAGCAAGCGAAGCGGGGGGGCGATGAAGACCCAGTACTTC. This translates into CASKRSGGAMKTQYF. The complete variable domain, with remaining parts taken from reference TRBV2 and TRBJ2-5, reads EPEVTQTPSHQVTQMGQEVILRCVPISNHLYFYWYRQILGQKVEFLVSFYNNEISEKSEIFDDQFSVERPDGSNFTLKIRSTKLEDSAMYFCASKRSGGAMKTQYFGPGTRLLVL.

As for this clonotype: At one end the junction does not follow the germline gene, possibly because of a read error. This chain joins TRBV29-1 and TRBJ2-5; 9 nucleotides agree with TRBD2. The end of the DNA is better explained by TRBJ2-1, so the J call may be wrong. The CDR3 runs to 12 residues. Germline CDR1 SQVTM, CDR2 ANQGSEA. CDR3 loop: CGVSGSQVEQFF. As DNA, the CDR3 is TGCGGCGTTAGCGGGAGTCAGGTGGAGCAGTTCTTC.

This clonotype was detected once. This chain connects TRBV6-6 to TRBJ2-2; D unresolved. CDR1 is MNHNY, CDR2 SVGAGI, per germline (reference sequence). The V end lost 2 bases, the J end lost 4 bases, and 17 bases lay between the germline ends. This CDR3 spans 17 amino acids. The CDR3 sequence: CASSYDGGRTSTGELFF. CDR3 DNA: TGTGCCAGCAGTTACGATGGCGGCAGAACCAGCACCGGGGAGCTGTTTTTT.

The CDR3 spells CASSEARQEEAYEQYF. In DNA form, the CDR3 reads TGTGCCAGCAGTGAAGCTCGACAGGAGGAGGCCTACGAGCAGTACTTC. V usage is TRBV6-1 and J usage is TRBJ2-7; perhaps TRBD1 as D (6 bases). CDR1 MNHNS and CDR2 SASEGT come from the germline V gene. The CDR3 runs 16 residues. Trimming removed 0 bases at V and 2 bases at J, with 14 bases between.

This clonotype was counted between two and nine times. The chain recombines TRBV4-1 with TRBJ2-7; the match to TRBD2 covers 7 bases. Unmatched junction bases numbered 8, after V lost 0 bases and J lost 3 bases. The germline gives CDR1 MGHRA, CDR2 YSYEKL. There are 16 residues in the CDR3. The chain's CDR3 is CASSQELGIAGYEQYF. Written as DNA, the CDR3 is TGCGCCAGCAGCCAAGAGTTAGGAATAGCGGGCTACGAGCAGTACTTC.

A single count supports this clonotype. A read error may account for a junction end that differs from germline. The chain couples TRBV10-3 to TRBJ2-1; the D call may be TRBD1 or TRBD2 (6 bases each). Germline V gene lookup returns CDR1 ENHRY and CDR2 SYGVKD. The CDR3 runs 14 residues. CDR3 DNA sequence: TGTGCCGTCAGTGAAGGAGGGACAAACAATGAGCAGTTCTTC. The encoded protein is CAVSEGGTNNEQFF.

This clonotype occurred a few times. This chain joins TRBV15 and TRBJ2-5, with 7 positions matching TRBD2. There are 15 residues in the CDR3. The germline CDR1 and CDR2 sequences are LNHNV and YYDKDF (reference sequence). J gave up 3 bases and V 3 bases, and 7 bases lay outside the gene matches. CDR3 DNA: TGTGCCACCAGCAGTTTTGGGGGGGACGAAGAGACCCAGTACTTC. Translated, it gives CATSSFGGDEETQYF.

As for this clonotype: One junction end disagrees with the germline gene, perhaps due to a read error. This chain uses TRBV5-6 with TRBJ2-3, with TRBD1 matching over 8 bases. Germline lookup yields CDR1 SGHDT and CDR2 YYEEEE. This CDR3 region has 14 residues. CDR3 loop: CASSLAGAQGGSFF. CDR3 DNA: TGTGCCAGCAGCTTGGCGGGGGCACAGGGGGGTTCGTTTTTT.

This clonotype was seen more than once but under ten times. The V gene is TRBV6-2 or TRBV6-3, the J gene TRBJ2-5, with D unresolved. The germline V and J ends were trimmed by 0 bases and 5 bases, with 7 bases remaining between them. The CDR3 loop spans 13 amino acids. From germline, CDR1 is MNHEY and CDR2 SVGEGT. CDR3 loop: CASSYSSMETQYF. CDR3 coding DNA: TGTGCCAGCAGTTACTCGAGTATGGAGACCCAGTACTTC.

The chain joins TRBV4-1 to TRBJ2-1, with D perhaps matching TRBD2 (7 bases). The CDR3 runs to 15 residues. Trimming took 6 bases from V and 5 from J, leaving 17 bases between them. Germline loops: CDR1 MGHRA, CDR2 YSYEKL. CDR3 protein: CASRTWGGRDNEQFF. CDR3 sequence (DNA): TGCGCCAGCAGAACTTGGGGGGGCCGGGACAATGAGCAGTTCTTC.

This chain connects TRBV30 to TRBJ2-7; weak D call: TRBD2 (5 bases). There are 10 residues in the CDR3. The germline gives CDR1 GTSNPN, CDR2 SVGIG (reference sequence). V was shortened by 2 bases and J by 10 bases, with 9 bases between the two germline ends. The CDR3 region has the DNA TGTGCCTGGAGTAGAGGGATCCAGTACTTC. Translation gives CAWSRGIQYF.

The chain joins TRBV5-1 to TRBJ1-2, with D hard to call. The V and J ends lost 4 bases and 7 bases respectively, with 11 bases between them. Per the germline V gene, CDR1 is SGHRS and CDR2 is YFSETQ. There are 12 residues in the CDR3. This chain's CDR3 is CASSRKDGGYTF. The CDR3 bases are TGCGCCAGCAGCAGGAAGGACGGTGGCTACACCTTC.

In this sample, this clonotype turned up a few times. The CDR3 region is CASSSDSFYGYTF. For the CDR3, the DNA is TGTGCCAGCAGTTCCGACAGCTTCTATGGCTACACCTTC. The genes are TRBV6-2 or TRBV6-3 and TRBJ1-2; possibly TRBD1 for D (5 bases). V lost 4 bases, J lost 4 bases, and 10 bases lay in between. Germline CDR1 reads MNHEY; CDR2 reads SVGEGT. The CDR3 has 13 residues.

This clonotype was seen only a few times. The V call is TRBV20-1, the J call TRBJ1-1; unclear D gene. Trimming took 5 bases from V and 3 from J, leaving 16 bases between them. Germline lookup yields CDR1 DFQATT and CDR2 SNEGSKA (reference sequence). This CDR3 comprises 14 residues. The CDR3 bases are TGCAGTGCTTCCCTGCCACGGCAGCACACTGAAGCTTTCTTT. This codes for CSASLPRQHTEAFF.

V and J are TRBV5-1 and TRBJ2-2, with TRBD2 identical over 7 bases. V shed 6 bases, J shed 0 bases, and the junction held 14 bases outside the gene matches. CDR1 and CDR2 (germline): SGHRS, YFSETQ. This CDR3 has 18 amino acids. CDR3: CASTTRAGASSNTGELFF. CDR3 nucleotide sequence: TGCGCCAGCACCACCCGGGCGGGAGCTTCCTCGAACACCGGGGAGCTGTTTTTT.